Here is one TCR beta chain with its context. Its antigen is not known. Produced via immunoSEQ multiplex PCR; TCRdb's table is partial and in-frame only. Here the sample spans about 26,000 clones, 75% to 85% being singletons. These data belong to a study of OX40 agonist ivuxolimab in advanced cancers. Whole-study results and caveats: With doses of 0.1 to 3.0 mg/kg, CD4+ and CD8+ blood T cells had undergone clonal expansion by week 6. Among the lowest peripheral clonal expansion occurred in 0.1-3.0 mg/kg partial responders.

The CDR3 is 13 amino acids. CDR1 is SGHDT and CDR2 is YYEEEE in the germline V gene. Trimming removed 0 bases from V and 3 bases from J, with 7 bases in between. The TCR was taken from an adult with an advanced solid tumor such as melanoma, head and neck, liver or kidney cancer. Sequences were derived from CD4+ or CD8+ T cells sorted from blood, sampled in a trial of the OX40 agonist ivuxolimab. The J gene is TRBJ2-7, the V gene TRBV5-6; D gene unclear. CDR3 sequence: CASSLGGLYEQYF. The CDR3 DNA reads TGTGCCAGCAGCTTGGGTGGTCTCTACGAGCAGTACTTC.